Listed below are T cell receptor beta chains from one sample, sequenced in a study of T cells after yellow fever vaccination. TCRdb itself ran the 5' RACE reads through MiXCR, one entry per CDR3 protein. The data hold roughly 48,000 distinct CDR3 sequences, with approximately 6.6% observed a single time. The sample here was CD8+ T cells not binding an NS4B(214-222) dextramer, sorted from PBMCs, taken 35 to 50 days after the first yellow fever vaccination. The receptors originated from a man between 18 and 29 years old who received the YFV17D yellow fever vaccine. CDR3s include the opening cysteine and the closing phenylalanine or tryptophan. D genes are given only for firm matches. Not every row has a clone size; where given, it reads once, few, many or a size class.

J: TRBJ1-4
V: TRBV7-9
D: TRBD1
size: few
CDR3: CASRPRQGQEKLFF
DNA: TGTGCCAGCAGGCCTAGACAGGGCCAAGAAAAACTGTTTTTT

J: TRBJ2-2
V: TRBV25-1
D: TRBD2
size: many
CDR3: CASSEAGEAGELFF
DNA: TGTGCCAGCAGTGAGGCGGGGGAGGCCGGGGAGCTGTTTTTT

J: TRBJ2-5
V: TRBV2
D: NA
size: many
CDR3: CASRLEFAGIETQYF
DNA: TGTGCCAGCAGACTGGAATTTGCGGGGATAGAGACCCAGTACTTC

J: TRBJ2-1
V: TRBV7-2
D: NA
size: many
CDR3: CASSLAGPYNEQFF
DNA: TGTGCCAGCAGCTTGGCGGGGCCCTACAATGAGCAGTTCTTC

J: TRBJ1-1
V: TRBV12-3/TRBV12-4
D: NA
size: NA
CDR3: CASIHNPGVPEAFF
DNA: TGTGCCAGCATCCACAACCCAGGGGTTCCTGAAGCTTTCTTT

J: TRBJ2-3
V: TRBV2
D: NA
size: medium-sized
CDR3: CASSEASDTQYF
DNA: TGTGCCAGCAGTGAAGCGTCAGATACGCAGTATTTT

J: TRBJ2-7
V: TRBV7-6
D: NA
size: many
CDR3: CASSFWGREQYF
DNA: TGTGCCAGCAGCTTTTGGGGTCGCGAGCAGTACTTC

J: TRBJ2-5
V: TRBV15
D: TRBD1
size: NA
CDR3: CATSRTGQGMQTQYF
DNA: TGTGCCACCAGCAGAACGGGACAGGGGATGCAGACCCAGTACTTC

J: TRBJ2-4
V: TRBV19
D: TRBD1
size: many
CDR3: CASSTGQVDIQYF
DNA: TGTGCCAGTAGTACGGGACAGGTTGACATTCAGTACTTC

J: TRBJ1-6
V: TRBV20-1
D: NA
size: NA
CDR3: CSESLGYSPLHF
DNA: TGCAGTGAGTCCCTAGGGTACTCACCCCTCCACTTT

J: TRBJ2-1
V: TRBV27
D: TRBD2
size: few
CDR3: CASSFVAGGIGSYNEQFF
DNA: TGTGCCAGCAGTTTTGTAGCGGGGGGGATAGGGTCCTACAATGAGCAGTTCTTC

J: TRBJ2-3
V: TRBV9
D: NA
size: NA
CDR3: CASSAGTARNTDTQYF
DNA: TGTGCCAGCAGCGCAGGGACTGCCCGTAACACAGATACGCAGTATTTT

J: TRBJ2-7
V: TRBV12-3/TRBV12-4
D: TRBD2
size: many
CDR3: CASSFGSGDYEQYF
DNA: TGTGCCAGCAGTTTTGGTAGCGGGGACTACGAGCAGTACTTC

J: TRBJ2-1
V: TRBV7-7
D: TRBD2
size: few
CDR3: CASSSGGARNEQFF
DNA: TGTGCCAGCAGCTCCGGGGGGGCCCGGAATGAGCAGTTCTTC

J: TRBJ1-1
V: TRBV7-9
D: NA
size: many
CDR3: CASSLALARGNTEAFF
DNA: TGTGCCAGCAGCTTAGCGCTGGCGAGAGGGAACACTGAAGCTTTCTTT

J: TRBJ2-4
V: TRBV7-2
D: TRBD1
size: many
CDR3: CASSLTGGIAKNIQYF
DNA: TGTGCCAGCAGCTTGACAGGGGGTATAGCCAAAAACATTCAGTACTTC

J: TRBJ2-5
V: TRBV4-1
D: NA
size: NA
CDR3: CASSQPIGLFSGPQETQYF
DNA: TGCGCCAGCAGCCAACCCATCGGTCTCTTTTCGGGGCCACAAGAGACCCAGTACTTC

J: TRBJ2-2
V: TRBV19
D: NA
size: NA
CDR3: CASRLSIANTGELFF
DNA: TGTGCCAGTAGACTAAGCATCGCGAACACCGGGGAGCTGTTTTTT

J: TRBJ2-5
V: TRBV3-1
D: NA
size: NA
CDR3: CATSQREGWTGRRQETQYF
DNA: TGTGCCACCAGCCAACGGGAGGGATGGACAGGGAGGAGGCAAGAGACCCAGTACTTC

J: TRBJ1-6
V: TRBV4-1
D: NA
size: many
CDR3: CASSQVYLDRNSPLHF
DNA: TGCGCCAGCAGCCAGGTCTATCTGGATAGGAATTCACCCCTCCACTTT

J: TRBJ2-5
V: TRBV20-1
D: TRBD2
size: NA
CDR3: CSARKTSGGPETQYF
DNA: TGCAGTGCTAGGAAGACTAGCGGGGGACCAGAGACCCAGTACTTC

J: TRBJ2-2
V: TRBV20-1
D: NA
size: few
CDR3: CSANGGPNTGELFF
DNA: TGCAGTGCTAACGGGGGACCGAACACCGGGGAGCTGTTTTTT